The 2 T cell receptor beta chains reported below all come from one sample, sequenced in a study of blood T cell repertoires in COVID-19. Clones were read by immunoSEQ multiplex PCR, and TCRdb kept only the in-frame ones, dropping some. This repertoire shows roughly 150,000 clones, roughly 85% found once; its top ten account for about 20%. The source material was PBMCs or T cells enriched from blood (not recorded which). These receptors came from a woman in her 70s in a cohort exposed to, infected with or recovered from COVID-19 (not recorded which).

The V gene is TRBV19, the J gene TRBJ2-1; a weak D match, TRBD2 (6 bases). With 5 bases removed from V and 2 bases from J, the gap between germline ends came to 16 bases. CDR3 length: 16 residues. CDR1 and CDR2 (germline): LNHDA, SQIVND (reference sequence). Here the CDR3 DNA reads TGTGCCAGTAGTCGGGCCCTAGAGCGGGCCTACAATGAGCAGTTCTTC. As protein: CASSRALERAYNEQFF. Based on the CDR3 plus reference TRBV19 and TRBJ2-1, the full variable domain is DGGITQSPKYLFRKEGQNVTLSCEQNLNHDAMYWYRQDPGQGLRLIYYSQIVNDFQKGDIAEGYSVSREKKESFPLTVTSAQKNPTAFYLCASSRALERAYNEQFFGPGTRLTVL.

This clone was observed a single time. The V and J genes are TRBV12-5 and TRBJ2-1; the D gene is possibly TRBD1 (5 bases). Deletions cut 8 bases from V and 10 bases from J, with 24 bases between. CDR1 and CDR2 (germline): LGHNT, FRNRAP. This CDR3 comprises 15 residues. The CDR3 loop is CASSPRAILGGEQFF. In nucleotides, the CDR3 is TGTGCTAGTAGTCCCAGGGCCATCCTTGGTGGAGAGCAGTTCTTC.